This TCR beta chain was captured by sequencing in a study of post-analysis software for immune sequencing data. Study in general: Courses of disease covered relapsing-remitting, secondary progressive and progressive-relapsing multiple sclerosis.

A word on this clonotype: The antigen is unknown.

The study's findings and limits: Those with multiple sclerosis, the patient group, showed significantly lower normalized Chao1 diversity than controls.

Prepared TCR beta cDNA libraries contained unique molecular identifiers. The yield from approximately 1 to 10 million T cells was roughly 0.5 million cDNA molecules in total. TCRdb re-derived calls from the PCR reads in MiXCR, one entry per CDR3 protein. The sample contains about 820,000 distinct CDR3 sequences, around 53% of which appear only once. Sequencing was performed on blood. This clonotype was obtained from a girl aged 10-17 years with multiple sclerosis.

Here the CDR3 DNA reads TGCAGTGCTAGAGGCCCTCTGCAGGGCAATCAGCCCCAGCATTTT. Its translation is CSARGPLQGNQPQHF. The V gene is TRBV20-1, the J gene TRBJ1-5; D is ambiguous. CDR3 size: 15 residues. Germline CDR1 DFQATT, CDR2 SNEGSKA (reference sequence). The V and J ends lost 1 base and 2 bases respectively, with 12 bases between them.